The 31 T cell receptor beta chains in this list originate from one sample, sequenced in a study of identical twins. TCRdb independently ran MiXCR on the 5' RACE reads; one entry per CDR3 protein. The data show 450,000 to 500,000 distinct CDR3 sequences, around an eighth seen once. These data were also filed under a second study, of yellow fever vaccine responses in identical twins.

The material sequenced was CD4+ T cells sorted from blood. Source of these receptors: a woman between 18 and 30 years old in good health.

J is TRBJ2-1 and V is TRBV13, with TRBD2 matching 8 bases. V lost 5 bases, J lost 3 bases, and 9 bases stayed unmatched. The length of the CDR3 is 16 residues. Looked up from germline, CDR1 is PRHDT and CDR2 is FYEKMQ (reference sequence). DNA of the CDR3: TGTGCCAGCAGCCTGGCAACTAGCGGACGCTACAATGAGCAGTTCTTC. Protein: CASSLATSGRYNEQFF.

This clonotype was seen a few times. The rearrangement joins TRBV6-5 to TRBJ2-3; D ambiguous. V was clipped by 3 bases and J by 2 bases, with 6 bases between them. Germline lookup yields CDR1 MNHEY and CDR2 SVGAGI. The CDR3 length is 13 residues. The CDR3 DNA sequence: TGTGCCAGCAGTTATCTTTACACAGATACGCAGTATTTT. It codes for CASSYLYTDTQYF.

The rearrangement joins TRBV24-1 to TRBJ2-1; D may be TRBD2 (7 bases). The V end lost 0 bases, the J end lost 9 bases, and 26 bases lay between the germline ends. The germline V gene encodes CDR1 KGHDR and CDR2 SFDVKD. The CDR3 is 19 residues long. This CDR3 is CATSDLGPRGLAVLGEQFF. Written as DNA, the CDR3 is TGTGCCACCAGTGATTTGGGACCCCGGGGGCTAGCGGTTCTTGGTGAGCAGTTCTTC.

This clonotype was observed a handful of times. V and J are TRBV4-1 and TRBJ1-1; D is unresolved. The CDR3 is 16 amino acids. Germline V gene sequence: CDR1 MGHRA, CDR2 YSYEKL. V was trimmed by 0 bases and J by 4 bases, leaving 15 bases between them. The CDR3 DNA reads as TGCGCCAGCAGCCAAGAACCATTCGACGGAATCACTGAAGCTTTCTTT. It codes for CASSQEPFDGITEAFF.

This clonotype turned up a few times. V and J are TRBV20-1 and TRBJ2-5; D perhaps matches TRBD2 (5 bases). The CDR3 is 13 residues long. V lost 5 bases and J 4 bases, leaving 14 bases between the germline ends. Per the germline V gene, CDR1 is DFQATT and CDR2 is SNEGSKA (reference sequence). CDR3 DNA: TGCAGTGCTCCTCCAGGAGGAGCAGAGACCCAGTACTTC. Amino acid sequence: CSAPPGGAETQYF.

The chain couples TRBV6-5 to TRBJ1-2, with 7 bases fitting TRBD1. V lost 2 bases, J lost 8 bases, and 8 bases stayed unmatched. CDR1 is MNHEY, CDR2 SVGAGI, per germline. The CDR3 contains 14 residues. The chain's CDR3 is CASSYGDSWRGYTF. In nucleotides, the CDR3 is TGTGCCAGCAGTTACGGGGACAGCTGGCGCGGCTACACCTTC.

The sample holds a few counts of this clonotype. V and J are TRBV6-1 and TRBJ2-7; D is undetermined. CDR3 size: 14 residues. Germline loops: CDR1 MNHNS, CDR2 SASEGT. Trimming removed 4 bases from V and 0 bases from J, with 10 bases in between. The DNA for the CDR3 is TGTGCCAGCAGTGCCACACGGAGCTCCTACGAGCAGTACTTC. It translates to CASSATRSSYEQYF.

The chain has TRBV12-3 or TRBV12-4 and TRBJ2-1, with D perhaps TRBD1 (5 bases). Deletions cut 4 bases from V and 4 bases from J, with 14 bases between. This CDR3 comprises 15 residues. Here the CDR3 DNA reads TGTGCCAGCAGTTCGCCGAGGACAAATTACAATGAGCAGTTCTTC. Its translation is CASSSPRTNYNEQFF.

This chain uses TRBV2 with TRBJ2-1; D gene ambiguous. Trimming took 4 bases from V and 5 from J, leaving 3 bases between them. The length of the CDR3 is 11 residues. Germline values: CDR1 SNHLY, CDR2 FYNNEI. CDR3 amino acids: CASSGHNEQFF. In DNA, the CDR3 is TGTGCCAGCAGTGGGCACAATGAGCAGTTCTTC.

The chain uses TRBV24-1 and TRBJ2-2; 12 bases fit TRBD2. The CDR3 runs to 15 residues. The trim removed 6 bases at V and 3 bases at J, leaving 1 base unmatched. Germline CDR1 KGHDR, CDR2 SFDVKD. CDR3 DNA sequence: TGTGCCACCAGTCCTAGCGGGAGGGACACCGGGGAGCTGTTTTTT. This sequence encodes CATSPSGRDTGELFF.

This clonotype was counted between two and nine times. V is TRBV9 and J is TRBJ2-5; D uncertain. The CDR3 spans 15 residues. Between the trimmed V and J ends, which lost 2 bases and 4 bases, there was a span of 15 bases. Germline lookup yields CDR1 SGDLS and CDR2 YYNGEE. The CDR3 DNA follows: TGTGCCAGCAGCGTCGGCGCATCCCCCACAGAGACCCAGTACTTC. This codes for CASSVGASPTETQYF.

The rearrangement uses TRBV5-1 and TRBJ2-3; 8 nucleotides line up with TRBD2. The CDR3 covers 19 residues. Trimming cost V 0 bases and J 2 bases; bases outside gene matches: 14. Germline values: CDR1 SGHRS, CDR2 YFSETQ. CDR3 nucleotide sequence: TGCGCCAGCAGCTTGGAGGGGGAGCGGGGGCCGTATTACACAGATACGCAGTATTTT. This encodes CASSLEGERGPYYTDTQYF.

The sample holds many counts of this clonotype. The genes are TRBV9 and TRBJ2-2, with D possibly called TRBD1 or TRBD2 (5 bases each). CDR1 is SGDLS and CDR2 is YYNGEE in the germline V gene. This CDR3 is built from 14 residues. V lost 8 bases and J 0 bases, leaving 11 bases between the germline ends. In nucleotides, the CDR3 is TGTGCCAGTAACCGGGACGCGAACACCGGGGAGCTGTTTTTT. Its protein product is CASNRDANTGELFF.

The CDR3 nucleotides read TGCGCCAGCAGCCAACAGGGGGAAGGGTCCTACAATGAGCAGTTCTTC. It translates to CASSQQGEGSYNEQFF. This chain links TRBV4-3 with TRBJ2-1, with TRBD1 identical over 7 bases. Per the germline V gene, CDR1 is LGHNA and CDR2 is YSLEER. This CDR3 is 16 amino acids long. Trimming removed 2 bases from V and 1 base from J; junction bases left unmatched: 5.

There are a few counts of this clonotype. J is TRBJ2-1 and V is TRBV4-2; the match to TRBD2 covers 9 bases. The CDR3 is made up of 14 amino acids. Germline V gives CDR1 LGHNA, CDR2 YNFKEQ. After removal of 3 bases from V and 10 bases from J, the junction contained 7 bases not matched to a gene. As DNA, the CDR3 is TGTGCCAGCAGCCAGGCTAGCGGGGATTTAGAGCAGTTCTTC. The encoded protein is CASSQASGDLEQFF.

In this sample, this clonotype turned up many times. The chain combines TRBV5-8 with TRBJ1-1; D is ambiguous. Germline CDR1 and CDR2: SGHTS and YDEGEE. The CDR3 consists of 12 residues. V lost 6 bases and J 3 bases, leaving 9 bases between the germline ends. This CDR3 is CASTLWYTEAFF. The CDR3 DNA is TGTGCCAGCACCCTCTGGTACACTGAAGCTTTCTTT.

The V and J genes are TRBV7-9 and TRBJ2-1; the match to TRBD2 covers 8 bases. Germline V gives CDR1 SEHNR, CDR2 FQNEAQ (reference sequence). The CDR3 extends over 14 amino acids. After removal of 5 bases from V and 7 bases from J, the junction contained 7 bases not matched to a gene. CDR3 residues: CASSVVGGANEQFF. CDR3 DNA sequence: TGTGCCAGCAGCGTTGTCGGGGGGGCTAATGAGCAGTTCTTC.

The chain joins TRBV29-1 to TRBJ2-1; D is uncertain. Germline V gives CDR1 SQVTM, CDR2 ANQGSEA. The V end lost 3 bases, the J end lost 7 bases, and 7 bases lay between the germline ends. The CDR3 extends over 11 amino acids. For the CDR3, the DNA is TGCAGCGTTGAGGCGGAGAATGAGCAGTTCTTC. This sequence encodes CSVEAENEQFF.

This clonotype has only a few counts. The chain is built from TRBV20-1 and TRBJ2-5; 9 bases match TRBD1. This CDR3 is built from 13 residues. Trimming cost V 6 bases and J 2 bases; bases outside gene matches: 4. In germline, CDR1 is DFQATT, CDR2 SNEGSKA (reference sequence). The CDR3 DNA is TGCAGTGCGGTGGGACAGGGACAAGAGACCCAGTACTTC. This codes for CSAVGQGQETQYF.

This clonotype appeared a few times. The chain couples TRBV6-1 to TRBJ2-7, with TRBD1 matching 9 bases. The CDR3 sequence is 15 residues long. V shed 7 bases and J 7 bases; nucleotides not matched to a gene: 14. Germline V gives CDR1 MNHNS, CDR2 SASEGT. The CDR3 coding sequence is TGTGCCAGCATTCCCCCGGGACAGGGCTTTTCGGAGCAGTACTTC. Protein sequence: CASIPPGQGFSEQYF.

The chain combines TRBV5-1 with TRBJ2-2; D perhaps matches TRBD1 (7 bases). V lost 0 bases, J lost 7 bases, and 16 bases lay in between. This CDR3 region has 16 residues. Germline loops: CDR1 SGHRS, CDR2 YFSETQ. The CDR3 region has the DNA TGCGCCAGCAGCTTGGAGTCAGGGGGGACCATCGGGGAGCTGTTTTTT. Translating gives CASSLESGGTIGELFF.

At least ten counts were recorded for this clonotype. The chain couples TRBV15 to TRBJ2-1; D is unresolved. Looked up from germline, CDR1 is LNHNV and CDR2 is YYDKDF (reference sequence). V lost 0 bases, J lost 9 bases, and 12 bases lay in between. This CDR3 is built from 14 residues. The CDR3 DNA sequence: TGTGCCACCAGCAGAGATATAAGCCCCGCTGAGCAGTTCTTC. It yields the protein CATSRDISPAEQFF. Full variable domain (remainder filled in from reference TRBV15 and TRBJ2-1): DAMVIQNPRYQVTQFGKPVTLSCSQTLNHNVMYWYQQKSSQAPKLLFHYYDKDFNNEADTPDNFQSRRPNTSFCFLDIRSPGLGDTAMYLCATSRDISPAEQFFGPGTRLTVL.

The rearrangement links TRBV6-4 to TRBJ1-6; TRBD1 matches 8 bases. The V gene end was trimmed by 4 bases and the J gene end by 10 bases; junction bases not matched to a gene: 9. Germline V lookup: CDR1 MRHNA, CDR2 SNTAGT. The CDR3 has 15 residues. CDR3 protein: CASSARQGMGSPLHF. The CDR3 nucleotides are TGTGCCAGCAGTGCCCGACAGGGGATGGGCTCACCCCTCCACTTT.

The chain joins TRBV7-2 to TRBJ2-1; D is uncertain. This CDR3 has 12 amino acids. V lost 3 bases to trimming and J lost 6 bases, with 6 bases between them. Germline CDR1 SGHTA, CDR2 FQGNSA. The CDR3 is CASSFVRNEQFF. The CDR3 DNA follows: TGTGCCAGCAGCTTTGTACGCAATGAGCAGTTCTTC.

This clonotype was observed a few times. The chain recombines TRBV24-1 with TRBJ1-1, with 7 positions matching TRBD1. The V gene's germline CDR1 is KGHDR and CDR2 SFDVKD. J was trimmed by 4 bases and V by 5 bases; bases with no gene match: 9. The CDR3 consists of 15 residues. CDR3 protein: CATSGASQGTTEAFF. The CDR3 coding sequence is TGTGCCACCAGTGGAGCCTCACAGGGGACCACTGAAGCTTTCTTT.

This clonotype was recorded only once. The chain employs TRBV7-9 and TRBJ2-7; the D is unclear. V lost 5 bases, J lost 7 bases, and 12 bases lay in between. CDR3 length: 12 residues. The V gene's germline CDR1 is SEHNR and CDR2 FQNEAQ (reference sequence). The CDR3 DNA sequence: TGTGCCAGCAGCCCCATCTTAGGTGAGCAGTACTTC. As protein: CASSPILGEQYF.

This clonotype was detected a few times. The rearrangement joins TRBV29-1 to TRBJ2-7; D may be TRBD1 (6 bases). This CDR3 comprises 13 residues. The germline V gene encodes CDR1 SQVTM and CDR2 ANQGSEA. V was clipped by 7 bases and J by 3 bases, with 16 bases between them. The CDR3 region has the DNA TGCAGCGCAGTCCACAGGGCTGGCTACGAGCAGTACTTC. It encodes CSAVHRAGYEQYF.

The chain is built from TRBV7-2 and TRBJ2-3, with 8 bases lining up with TRBD1. Per germline, CDR1 SGHTA and CDR2 FQGNSA. The CDR3 covers 16 residues. V gave up 5 bases and J gave up 5 bases; unmatched junction bases: 12. CDR3 loop: CASSPSDRGYGDTQYF. CDR3 DNA sequence: TGTGCCAGCAGCCCTTCCGACAGGGGATACGGAGATACGCAGTATTTT.

Ten or more counts support this clonotype. The V gene is TRBV4-1, the J gene TRBJ2-1, with 11 bases identical to TRBD2. The CDR3 length is 16 residues. Germline V gives CDR1 MGHRA, CDR2 YSYEKL. Unmatched junction bases numbered 9, after V lost 4 bases and J lost 7 bases. CDR3 in DNA: TGCGCCAGCAGCCGAACCGGGACTAGCGGTGGTAATGAGCAGTTCTTC. This gives the protein CASSRTGTSGGNEQFF.

This clonotype has just a few counts. The chain couples TRBV7-2 to TRBJ2-5; D gene ambiguous. The V end lost 6 bases, the J end lost 4 bases, and 12 bases lay between the germline ends. The CDR3 extends over 13 amino acids. The V gene's germline CDR1 is SGHTA and CDR2 FQGNSA. In nucleotides, the CDR3 is TGTGCCAGCAGGAACCCCGGGCCAGAGACCCAGTACTTC. Its protein product is CASRNPGPETQYF.

The chain joins TRBV20-1 to TRBJ2-3; D possibly corresponds to TRBD2 (6 bases). Germline assignment: CDR1 DFQATT and CDR2 SNEGSKA (reference sequence). Trimming removed 6 bases from V and 6 bases from J, with 13 bases in between. The CDR3 is 12 residues long. The CDR3 DNA is TGCAGTGCCGTGACTAGTACGGATACGCAGTATTTT. Translation gives CSAVTSTDTQYF.